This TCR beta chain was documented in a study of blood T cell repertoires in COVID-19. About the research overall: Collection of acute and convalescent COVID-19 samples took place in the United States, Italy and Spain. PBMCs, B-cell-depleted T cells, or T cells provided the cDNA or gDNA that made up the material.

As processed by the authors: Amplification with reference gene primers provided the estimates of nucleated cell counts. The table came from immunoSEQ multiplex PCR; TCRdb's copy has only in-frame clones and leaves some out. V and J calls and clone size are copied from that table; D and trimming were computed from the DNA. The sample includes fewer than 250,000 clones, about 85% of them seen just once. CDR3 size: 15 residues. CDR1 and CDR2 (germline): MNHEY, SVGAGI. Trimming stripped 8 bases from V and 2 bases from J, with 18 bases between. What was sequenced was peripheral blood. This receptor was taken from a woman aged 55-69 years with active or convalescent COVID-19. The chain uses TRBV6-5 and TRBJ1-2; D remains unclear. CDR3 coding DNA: TGTGCCAGCTCACCGGGCAGCGGCCGCAACTATGGCTACACCTTC. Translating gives CASSPGSGRNYGYTF.